The 10 T cell receptor beta chains in this list originate from one sample, sequenced in a study of T cell responses to AZD1222 COVID-19 vaccine. Data came from immunoSEQ multiplex PCR; TCRdb stores just in-frame clones and leaves some out. The sample lists 130,000 or so clones, 80% to 90% occurring once. Source: peripheral blood, taken on day 0 of AZD1222 vaccination. These receptors all stem from an adult in good health.

J is TRBJ1-2 and V is TRBV4-1, with 8 positions matching TRBD1. Germline lookup yields CDR1 MGHRA and CDR2 YSYEKL. J was trimmed by 8 bases and V by 1 base; bases with no gene match: 12. The CDR3 extends over 16 amino acids. This CDR3 is CASSQGRQGTPLGYTF. In DNA, the CDR3 is TGCGCCAGCAGCCAAGGAAGACAGGGGACGCCGCTAGGCTACACCTTC.

The count of this clone is one. The rearrangement joins TRBV21-1 to TRBJ2-7; TRBD1, the D gene given by the table, was not confirmed from the DNA. TRBV21-1 is tagged as a pseudogene. CDR3 length equals 13 residues. The CDR3, as DNA: TGTGCCAGCGGATCACGACAGATCTACGAGCAGTACTTC. Protein product: CASGSRQIYEQYF.

The chain couples TRBV5-4 to TRBJ1-1; 8 bases map to TRBD1. The trim removed 3 bases at V and 3 bases at J, leaving 7 bases unmatched. This CDR3 is built from 15 residues. CDR1 SGHNT and CDR2 YYREEE come from the germline V gene (reference sequence). CDR3 amino acids: CASSSPTGGDTEAFF. The DNA for the CDR3 is TGTGCCAGCAGCTCACCTACAGGGGGGGACACTGAAGCTTTCTTT.

This chain uses TRBV24-1 with TRBJ2-7; either TRBD1 or TRBD2 may supply D (5 bases each). The V end was cut by 5 bases, the J end by 6 bases, with 7 bases between. The CDR3 contains 11 residues. Per germline, CDR1 KGHDR and CDR2 SFDVKD. DNA of the CDR3: TGTGCCACCAGTGCGGGGCCCGAGCAGTACTTC. It codes for CATSAGPEQYF.

The rearrangement uses TRBV2 and TRBJ2-3; no definite D call. The germline CDR1 and CDR2 sequences are SNHLY and FYNNEI. This CDR3 spans 12 amino acids. V was pared by 4 bases and J by 2 bases, with 4 bases between. The CDR3 DNA follows: TGTGCCAGCAGTGGAAACACAGATACGCAGTATTTT. Residues: CASSGNTDTQYF.

The chain uses TRBV6-6 and TRBJ1-6; 7 bases match TRBD1. Unmatched junction bases numbered 6, after V lost 5 bases and J lost 8 bases. The CDR3 loop spans 14 amino acids. Per germline, CDR1 MNHNY and CDR2 SVGAGI (reference sequence). CDR3 sequence: CASSHWTGDSPLHF. The CDR3 bases are TGTGCCAGCAGTCATTGGACAGGCGATTCACCCCTCCACTTT.

This sequence joins TRBV7-2 and TRBJ2-7; 10 bases line up with TRBD2. V dropped 5 bases and J dropped 7; count of bases not matched to a gene: 5. In germline, CDR1 is SGHTA, CDR2 FQGNSA. The CDR3 runs 13 residues. The CDR3 region has the DNA TGTGCCAGCAGCCCGCGACTAGCGGGTGAGCAGTACTTC. Protein sequence: CASSPRLAGEQYF.

This clone was seen a handful of times. The chain couples TRBV30 to TRBJ1-1; 8 nucleotides line up with TRBD1. This CDR3 is built from 14 residues. V lost 1 base and J lost 6; bases outside the gene matches: 7. Germline loops: CDR1 GTSNPN, CDR2 SVGIG (reference sequence). The chain's CDR3 is CAWSATGGRSEAFF. CDR3 coding DNA: TGTGCCTGGAGTGCCACAGGGGGTAGATCTGAAGCTTTCTTT.

The CDR3 loop reads CASSPPGTGGSGANVLTF. The DNA of the CDR3 is TGTGCCAGCTCACCACCCGGGACAGGGGGCTCTGGGGCCAACGTCCTGACTTTC. The chain carries TRBV18 and TRBJ2-6; TRBD1 agrees at 11 bases. The V and J ends lost 0 bases and 0 bases, in that order; junction bases with no gene match: 1. Germline assignment: CDR1 KGHSH and CDR2 LQKENI. The CDR3 runs 18 residues.

This clone has only a few counts. The chain joins TRBV12-5 to TRBJ1-1; weak D call: TRBD1 (5 bases). The germline V gene encodes CDR1 LGHNT and CDR2 FRNRAP. CDR3 size: 15 residues. Trimming took 0 bases from V and 4 from J, leaving 12 bases between them. The CDR3 DNA reads TGTGCTAGTGGTTTGGTACTGGGGCGCAGCACTGAAGCTTTCTTT. This gives the protein CASGLVLGRSTEAFF.